The 14 T cell receptor beta chains below come from one sample, sequenced in a study of blood T cell repertoires in COVID-19. Repertoires were generated with immunoSEQ multiplex PCR, while TCRdb's copy carries only in-frame clones and drops some. Altogether roughly 320,000 clones are present, 85% to 95% being singletons, with the ten largest covering about 4%. Sequenced: PBMCs or T cells enriched from blood (not recorded which). These receptors all stem from a woman aged 25 to 39 who had been exposed to COVID-19.

The J gene is TRBJ2-3, the V gene TRBV2; D unresolved. This CDR3 has 11 residues. The germline gives CDR1 SNHLY, CDR2 FYNNEI. V gave up 5 bases and J gave up 4 bases, with 4 bases separating them. The CDR3 loop is CASSNSDTQYF. In DNA, the CDR3 is TGTGCCAGCAGTAACTCAGATACGCAGTATTTT.

V is TRBV4-1 and J is TRBJ1-1; 9 bases align to TRBD1. This CDR3 region has 16 residues. Germline-derived CDR1 and CDR2 are MGHRA and YSYEKL. V was clipped by 5 bases and J by 7 bases; unmatched bases: 14. CDR3 coding DNA: TGCGCCAGCAGCGCTTGGGGGACAGGGTCGGGTAGTGAAGCTTTCTTT. Translation gives CASSAWGTGSGSEAFF.

The V call is TRBV7-3, the J call TRBJ2-3; 8 positions match TRBD1. V was clipped by 0 bases and J by 0 bases; unmatched bases: 5. Germline V gene lookup returns CDR1 SGHTA and CDR2 FQGTGA. CDR3 size: 17 residues. The CDR3 reads CASSLTMTGDSTDTQYF. Written as DNA, the CDR3 is TGTGCCAGCAGCTTAACGATGACAGGGGATAGCACAGATACGCAGTATTTT.

This chain uses TRBV10-3 with TRBJ1-2; D unclear. The V end was cut by 4 bases, the J end by 0 bases, with 9 bases between. The CDR3 runs 14 residues. Germline V gene lookup returns CDR1 ENHRY and CDR2 SYGVKD. CDR3 in amino acids: CAISVGETNYGYTF. CDR3 DNA: TGTGCCATCAGTGTTGGGGAGACTAACTATGGCTACACCTTC.

The chain carries TRBV18 and TRBJ1-2; no reliable D call. The V gene lost 2 bases and the J gene lost 8 bases, with 12 bases spanning the gap. The CDR3 has 13 amino acids. Germline V lookup: CDR1 KGHSH, CDR2 LQKENI. Here the CDR3 reads CASSPSPILGYTF. The CDR3 DNA reads as TGTGCCAGCTCACCATCCCCCATTTTGGGCTACACCTTC.

The V call is TRBV10-3, the J call TRBJ2-6; weak D call: TRBD1 (5 bases). Trimming removed 4 bases at V and 2 bases at J, with 6 bases between. Germline V lookup: CDR1 ENHRY, CDR2 SYGVKD. This CDR3 contains 14 residues. The CDR3: CAISAGTGANVLTF. CDR3 DNA: TGTGCCATCAGTGCAGGGACTGGGGCCAACGTCCTGACTTTC.

This sequence joins TRBV5-1 and TRBJ2-2, with D uncertain. The ends were cut back, 4 bases at V and 6 bases at J, with 7 bases in the middle. Germline CDR1 is SGHRS and CDR2 is YFSETQ. This CDR3 contains 12 residues. The CDR3 DNA follows: TGCGCCAGCAGCCTAAACGCCGGGGAGCTGTTTTTT. Translation: CASSLNAGELFF. Together with reference TRBV5-1 and TRBJ2-2, the CDR3 gives the full variable domain: KAGVTQTPRYLIKTRGQQVTLSCSPISGHRSVSWYQQTPGQGLQFLFEYFSETQRNKGNFPGRFSGRQFSNSRSEMNVSTLELGDSALYLCASSLNAGELFFGEGSRLTVL.

Only one count was recorded for this clone. The rearrangement links TRBV30 to TRBJ2-1, with 7 bases that match TRBD2. Germline V CDR1 and CDR2: GTSNPN, SVGIG (reference sequence). V lost 4 bases, J lost 1 base, and 4 bases stayed unmatched. The CDR3 covers 14 residues. The CDR3 here is CAWNGGWSYNEQFF. DNA of the CDR3: TGTGCCTGGAACGGGGGGTGGTCCTACAATGAGCAGTTCTTC.

V and J are TRBV6-2 or TRBV6-3 and TRBJ1-5, with D possibly being TRBD1 (5 bases). The germline CDR1 and CDR2 sequences are MNHEY and SVGEGT. The germline V and J ends were trimmed by 6 bases and 5 bases, with 17 bases remaining between them. CDR3 size: 15 residues. The CDR3 sequence is CASSWEGIWYQPQHF. The DNA of the CDR3 is TGTGCCAGCAGCTGGGAGGGGATATGGTATCAGCCCCAGCATTTT.

The rearrangement uses TRBV18 and TRBJ1-3; 7 bases align to TRBD1. Germline lookup yields CDR1 KGHSH and CDR2 LQKENI. V was clipped by 3 bases and J by 0 bases; unmatched bases: 8. This CDR3 spans 17 amino acids. The CDR3, as DNA: TGTGCCAGCTCACCCATAAATGACAGGGTCTCTGGAAACACCATATATTTT. Translating gives CASSPINDRVSGNTIYF.

The rearrangement uses TRBV6-1 and TRBJ2-1, with a tentative D call TRBD2 (6 bases). The germline V and J ends were trimmed by 2 bases and 3 bases, with 11 bases remaining between them. Germline CDR1 and CDR2: MNHNS and SASEGT. The CDR3 is 15 amino acids. CDR3 region: CASSERRGHYNEQFF. The CDR3 coding sequence is TGTGCCAGCAGTGAAAGGAGGGGTCACTACAATGAGCAGTTCTTC.

The chain uses TRBV2 and TRBJ2-1; 9 nucleotides agree with TRBD1. The CDR3 is 15 residues long. CDR1 SNHLY and CDR2 FYNNEI come from the germline V gene. V lost 6 bases, J lost 4 bases, and 7 bases stayed unmatched. The CDR3 nucleotides are TGTGCCAGCAGAGGAGACAGGGGGTTGTACAATGAGCAGTTCTTC. Amino acid sequence: CASRGDRGLYNEQFF.

This chain uses TRBV10-3 with TRBJ2-7; a weak D match, TRBD1 (5 bases). Between the trimmed V and J ends, which lost 5 bases and 0 bases, there was a span of 14 bases. This CDR3 comprises 15 residues. Germline V gene sequence: CDR1 ENHRY, CDR2 SYGVKD. In DNA form, the CDR3 reads TGTGCCATCAGTAGGGCAGGGTTAAGCTCCTACGAGCAGTACTTC. It yields the protein CAISRAGLSSYEQYF.

The chain is built from TRBV6-5 and TRBJ1-5, with D tentatively TRBD1 (5 bases). The CDR3 consists of 15 residues. V shed 8 bases and J shed 1 base, with 15 bases lying between them. CDR1 and CDR2 (germline): MNHEY, SVGAGI. The CDR3 protein is CASLGYRLSNQPQHF. CDR3 nucleotide sequence: TGTGCCAGCCTGGGCTACAGGCTCAGCAATCAGCCCCAGCATTTT.